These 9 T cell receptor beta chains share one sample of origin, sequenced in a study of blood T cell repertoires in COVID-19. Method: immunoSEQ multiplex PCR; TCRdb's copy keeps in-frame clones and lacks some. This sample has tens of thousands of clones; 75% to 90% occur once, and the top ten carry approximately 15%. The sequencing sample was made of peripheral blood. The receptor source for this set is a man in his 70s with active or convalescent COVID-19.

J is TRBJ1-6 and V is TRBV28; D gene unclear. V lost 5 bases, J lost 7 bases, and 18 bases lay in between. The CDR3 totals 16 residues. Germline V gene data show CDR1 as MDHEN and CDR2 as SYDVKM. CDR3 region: CASSLSFGPGNSPLHF. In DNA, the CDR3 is TGTGCCAGCAGTCTTTCTTTTGGGCCTGGGAATTCACCCCTCCACTTT. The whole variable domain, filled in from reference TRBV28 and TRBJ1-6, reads DVKVTQSSRYLVKRTGEKVFLECVQDMDHENMFWYRQDPGLGLRLIYFSYDVKMKEKGDIPEGYSVSREKKERFSLILESASTNQTSMYLCASSLSFGPGNSPLHFGNGTRLTVT.

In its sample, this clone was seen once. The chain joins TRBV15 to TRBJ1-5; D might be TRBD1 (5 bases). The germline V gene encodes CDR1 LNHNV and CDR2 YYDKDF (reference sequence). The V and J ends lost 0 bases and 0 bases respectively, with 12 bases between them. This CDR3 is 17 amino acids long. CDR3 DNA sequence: TGTGCCACCAGCAGAGATCTTGGGGGGTATAGCAATCAGCCCCAGCATTTT. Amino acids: CATSRDLGGYSNQPQHF. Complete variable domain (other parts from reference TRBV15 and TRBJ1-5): DAMVIQNPRYQVTQFGKPVTLSCSQTLNHNVMYWYQQKSSQAPKLLFHYYDKDFNNEADTPDNFQSRRPNTSFCFLDIRSPGLGDTAMYLCATSRDLGGYSNQPQHFGDGTRLSIL.

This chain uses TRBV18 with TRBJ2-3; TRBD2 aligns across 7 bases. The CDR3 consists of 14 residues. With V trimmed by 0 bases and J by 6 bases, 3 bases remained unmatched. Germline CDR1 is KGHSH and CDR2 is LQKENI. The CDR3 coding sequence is TGTGCCAGCTCACCACCGGGCGGGAGCGATACGCAGTATTTT. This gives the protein CASSPPGGSDTQYF.

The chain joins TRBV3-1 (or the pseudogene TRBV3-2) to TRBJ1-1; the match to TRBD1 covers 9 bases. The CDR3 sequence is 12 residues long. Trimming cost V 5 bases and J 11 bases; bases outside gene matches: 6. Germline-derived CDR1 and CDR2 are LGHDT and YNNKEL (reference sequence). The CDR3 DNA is TGTGCCAGCAGCTGGCGGGACAGGGAGGCTTTCTTT. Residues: CASSWRDREAFF.

The CDR3 here is CASSPMTSRLYNEQFF. The DNA of the CDR3 is TGTGCCAGCAGCCCAATGACTAGCAGACTATACAATGAGCAGTTCTTC. The chain recombines TRBV4-2 with TRBJ2-1, with 7 bases fitting TRBD2. After removal of 4 bases from V and 4 bases from J, the junction contained 10 bases not matched to a gene. CDR1 and CDR2 (germline): LGHNA, YNFKEQ. This CDR3 contains 16 residues.

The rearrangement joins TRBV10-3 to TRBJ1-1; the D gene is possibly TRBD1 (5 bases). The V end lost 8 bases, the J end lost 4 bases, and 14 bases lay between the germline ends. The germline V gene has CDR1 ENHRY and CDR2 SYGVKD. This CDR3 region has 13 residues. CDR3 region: CAIGAGGTTEAFF. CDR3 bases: TGTGCCATCGGGGCAGGAGGGACCACTGAAGCTTTCTTT.

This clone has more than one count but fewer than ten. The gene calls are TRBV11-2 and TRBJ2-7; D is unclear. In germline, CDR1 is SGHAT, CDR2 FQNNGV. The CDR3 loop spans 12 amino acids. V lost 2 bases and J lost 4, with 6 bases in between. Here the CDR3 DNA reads TGTGCCAGCAGCTTAAGTCTATACGAGCAGTACTTC. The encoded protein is CASSLSLYEQYF.

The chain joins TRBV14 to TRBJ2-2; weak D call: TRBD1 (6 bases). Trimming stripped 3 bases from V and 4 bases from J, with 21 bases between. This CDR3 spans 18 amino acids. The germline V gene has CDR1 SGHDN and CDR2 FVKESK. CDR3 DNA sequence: TGTGCCAGCAGCCAGACGGGACATTCCATTTTTACCACCGGGGAGCTGTTTTTT. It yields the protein CASSQTGHSIFTTGELFF.

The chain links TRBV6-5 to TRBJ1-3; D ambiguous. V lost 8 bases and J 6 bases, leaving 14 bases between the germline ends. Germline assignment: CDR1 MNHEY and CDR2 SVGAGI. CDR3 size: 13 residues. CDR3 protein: CASSGGIENTIYF. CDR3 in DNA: TGTGCCAGCTCGGGAGGGATAGAAAACACCATATATTTT.